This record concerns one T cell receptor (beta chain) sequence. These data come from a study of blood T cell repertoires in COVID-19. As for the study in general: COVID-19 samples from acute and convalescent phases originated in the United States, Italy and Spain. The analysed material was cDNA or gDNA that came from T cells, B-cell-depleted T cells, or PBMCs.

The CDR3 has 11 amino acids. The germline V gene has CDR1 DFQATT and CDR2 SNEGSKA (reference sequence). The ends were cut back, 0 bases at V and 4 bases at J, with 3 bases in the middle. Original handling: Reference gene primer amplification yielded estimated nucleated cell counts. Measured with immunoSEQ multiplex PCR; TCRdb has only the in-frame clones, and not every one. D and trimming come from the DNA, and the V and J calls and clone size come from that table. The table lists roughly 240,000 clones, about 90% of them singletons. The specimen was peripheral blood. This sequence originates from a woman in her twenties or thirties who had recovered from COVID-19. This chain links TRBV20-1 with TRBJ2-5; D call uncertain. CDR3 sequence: CSARDRETQYF. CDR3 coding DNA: TGCAGTGCTAGAGATCGAGAGACCCAGTACTTC.